This record concerns one T cell receptor (beta chain) sequence. Its cognate antigen has yet to be identified. Within one base of it there is no much larger clone, and no base qualities were kept. The data are from a study of blood T cells in healthy people across ages (dated by TCRdb to about 2015). Concerning the study at large: In model experiments, roughly one uniquely barcoded TCR beta cDNA molecule per two T cells was captured by template switching. The donors were split into four age groups: young (average 16 years), middle-aged (roughly 42), aged (roughly 65) and long-lived (about 74). The study analyzed two additional independent replicas of 1 million unique cDNA reads from the same blood draw for two donors, one aged 18 to 30 and one aged 80 or older. To avoid experimental bias, donors of different ages were spread randomly across the sequencing lanes. Age-related changes in TCR beta repertoire diversity were measured in the study by deep sequencing normalized with unique cDNA molecular identifiers. General study outcomes and caveats: Because donor CMV infection status was unknown, age-related changes in expanded clonotypes were potentially confounded. Estimates of total diversity based on one million sequenced T cells were considered lower bounds and underestimates. Because profiling used bulk unsorted PBMCs, naive and antigen-experienced compartments could not be compared conclusively. A strong correlation was found between observed TCR beta diversity and the percentage of naive T cells measured by flow cytometry. Compared with the aged group, the long-lived group had more naive CD4+ T cells, fewer expanded clones and increased TCR diversity, suggesting age selection. As age increased, observed TCR beta diversity per million T cells dropped in a roughly linear way, and a significant reduction was already evident by age 40.

Systemically healthy Caucasian individuals from Russia, some 36 in total and aged about 6 to 95 years, were included as donors. Each donor gave 8 to 10 milliliters of peripheral blood, collected into EDTA-treated Vacutainer tubes. Ficoll-Paque density-gradient centrifugation was used to isolate PBMCs, with at least 6 million obtained per sample. Trizol reagent was used to extract total RNA from PBMCs, with at least 6 micrograms per sample. The percentages of naive CD45RAhigh/CD27high T cells were determined by flow cytometry on a PBMC aliquot from every donor. The library was built by means of 5' RACE. Sequencing was carried out with an Illumina HiSeq 2500. A second PCR of roughly 6 to 11 cycles was performed with a sample-barcoded 5' primer and a J-beta primer mix. A unique molecular identifier was introduced onto each TCR beta cDNA molecule by a template-switch 5' adaptor carrying 12 random nucleotides. Each sample yielded at least 3 million CDR3-containing paired-end reads. The Mint cDNA synthesis kit, primed by a TRBC-specific oligonucleotide, was used to synthesize first-strand cDNA from all RNA. After uracil-DNA glycosylase treatment, a first 18-cycle PCR used universal primers M1SS and BC2_uni_R on all cDNA. As for the original processing: Normalization of each sample was performed by random selection of 1 million high-quality reads, each carrying a distinct molecular identifier. Instead of being binned into consensus sequences, reads that shared molecular identifiers were thrown out. MiTCR, run with a Q25 quality threshold and the strictest error-elimination algorithm, handled CDR3 identification, clonotype clustering and error correction. A nonparametric unseen species model with Euler transformation was used to estimate lower-bound total TCR beta diversity. TCRdb reanalyzed the raw reads on its own, using fastp at Q25 for trimming and MiXCR for clone calling, and kept in-frame beta chains. Identical CDR3 proteins give one entry, which carries the most common genes and DNA. In this record, the V and J calls reflect TCRdb's handling and not the investigators' own analysis. Within this sample are about 680,000 distinct CDR3 sequences, with 49% of them counted one time only. Under 35% of the sample is in the top ten clones.

Inclusive of the bounding cysteine and phenylalanine, the CDR3 is 14 residues long. Only CDR3 DNA is held: 42 bases, read in frame from base 1. A distance of 8 bases separates the germline ends of V and J, which lose 1 base and 2 bases respectively. CDR1 is given as SQVTM and CDR2 as ANQGSEA, both from the germline V gene. The chain uses TRBV29-1 and TRBJ2-2, with the D gene not confidently named. The sample was blood. The receptor was isolated from a woman aged 55 to 70 in good health. The encoded CDR3 is CSVEGPTNTGELFF. The DNA sequence is given as TGCAGCGTTGAAGGTCCAACAAACACCGGGGAGCTGTTTTTT.